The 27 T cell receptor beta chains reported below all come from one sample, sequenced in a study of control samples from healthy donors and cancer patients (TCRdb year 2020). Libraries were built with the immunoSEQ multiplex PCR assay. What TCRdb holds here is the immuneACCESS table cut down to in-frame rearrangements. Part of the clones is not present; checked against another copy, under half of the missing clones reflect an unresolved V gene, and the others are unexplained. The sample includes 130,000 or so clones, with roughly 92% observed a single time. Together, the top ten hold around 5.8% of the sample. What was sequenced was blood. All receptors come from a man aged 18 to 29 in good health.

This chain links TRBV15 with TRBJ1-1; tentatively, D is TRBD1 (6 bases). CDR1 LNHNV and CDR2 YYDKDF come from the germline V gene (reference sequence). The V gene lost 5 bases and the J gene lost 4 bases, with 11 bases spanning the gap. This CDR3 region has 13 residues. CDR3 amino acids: CATSREGGTEAFF. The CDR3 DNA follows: TGTGCCACCAGCCGCGAGGGGGGCACTGAAGCTTTCTTT.

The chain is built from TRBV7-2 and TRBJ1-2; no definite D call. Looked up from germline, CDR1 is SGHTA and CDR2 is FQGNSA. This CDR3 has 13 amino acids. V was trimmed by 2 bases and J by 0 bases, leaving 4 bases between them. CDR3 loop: CASSLRTNYGYTF. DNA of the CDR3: TGTGCCAGCAGCTTAAGGACTAACTATGGCTACACCTTC.

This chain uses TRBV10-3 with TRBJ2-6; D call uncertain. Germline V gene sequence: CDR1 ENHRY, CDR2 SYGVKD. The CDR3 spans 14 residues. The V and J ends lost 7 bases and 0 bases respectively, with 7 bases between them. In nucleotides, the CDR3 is TGTGCCATCAACGCGAACTCTGGGGCCAACGTCCTGACTTTC. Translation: CAINANSGANVLTF.

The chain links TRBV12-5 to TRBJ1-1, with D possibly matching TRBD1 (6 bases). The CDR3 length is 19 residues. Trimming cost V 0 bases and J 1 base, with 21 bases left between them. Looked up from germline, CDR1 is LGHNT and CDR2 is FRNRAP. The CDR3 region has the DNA TGTGCTAGTGGTTTGGTAATCTTCCAGGGGCGGTGGAGGAACACTGAAGCTTTCTTT. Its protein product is CASGLVIFQGRWRNTEAFF.

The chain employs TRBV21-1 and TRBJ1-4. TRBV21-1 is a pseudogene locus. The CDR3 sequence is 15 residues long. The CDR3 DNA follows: TGTGCCAGCAGCAAACCGAGCAGGGAGCGCGAAAAACTGTTTTTT. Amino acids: CASSKPSREREKLFF.

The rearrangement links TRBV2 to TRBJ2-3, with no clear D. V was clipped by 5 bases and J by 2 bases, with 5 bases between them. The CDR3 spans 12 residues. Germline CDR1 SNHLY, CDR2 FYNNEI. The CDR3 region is CASSYSTDTQYF. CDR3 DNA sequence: TGTGCCAGCAGTTATTCCACAGATACGCAGTATTTT.

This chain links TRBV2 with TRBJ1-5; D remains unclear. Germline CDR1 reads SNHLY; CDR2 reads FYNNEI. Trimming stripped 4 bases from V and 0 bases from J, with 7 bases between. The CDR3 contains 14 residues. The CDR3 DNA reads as TGTGCCAGCAGTGGGCAAACTAGCAATCAGCCCCAGCATTTT. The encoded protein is CASSGQTSNQPQHF.

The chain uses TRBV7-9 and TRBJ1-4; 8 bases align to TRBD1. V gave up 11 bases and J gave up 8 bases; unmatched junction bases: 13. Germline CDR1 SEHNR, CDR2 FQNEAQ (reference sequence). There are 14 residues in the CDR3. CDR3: CAASSDRGGEKLFF. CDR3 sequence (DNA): TGTGCCGCCTCCTCAGACAGGGGTGGGGAAAAACTGTTTTTT.

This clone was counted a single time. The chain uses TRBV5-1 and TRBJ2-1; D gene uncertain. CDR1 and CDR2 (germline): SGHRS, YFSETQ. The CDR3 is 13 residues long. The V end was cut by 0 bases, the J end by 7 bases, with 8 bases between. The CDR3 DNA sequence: TGCGCCAGCAGCTTGGGAACCGATAATGAGCAGTTCTTC. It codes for CASSLGTDNEQFF.

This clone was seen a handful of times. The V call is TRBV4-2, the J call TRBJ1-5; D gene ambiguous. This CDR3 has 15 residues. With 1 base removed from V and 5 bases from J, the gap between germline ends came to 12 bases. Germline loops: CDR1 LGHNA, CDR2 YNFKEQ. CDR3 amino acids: CASSQGHNLDQPQHF. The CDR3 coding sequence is TGTGCCAGCAGCCAAGGACACAATCTTGATCAGCCCCAGCATTTT.

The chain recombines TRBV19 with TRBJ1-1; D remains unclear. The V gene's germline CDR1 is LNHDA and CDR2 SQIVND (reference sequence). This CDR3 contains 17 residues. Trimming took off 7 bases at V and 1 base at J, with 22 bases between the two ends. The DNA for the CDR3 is TGTGCCAGTAAAGCAAAAACGGGAACGGGCGAGAACACTGAAGCTTTCTTT. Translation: CASKAKTGTGENTEAFF.

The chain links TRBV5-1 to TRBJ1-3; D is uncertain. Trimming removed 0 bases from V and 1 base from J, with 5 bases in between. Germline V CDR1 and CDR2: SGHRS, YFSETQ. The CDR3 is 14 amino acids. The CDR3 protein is CASSLAPSGNTIYF. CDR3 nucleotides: TGCGCCAGCAGCTTGGCCCCTTCTGGAAACACCATATATTTT. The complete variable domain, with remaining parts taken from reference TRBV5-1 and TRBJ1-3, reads KAGVTQTPRYLIKTRGQQVTLSCSPISGHRSVSWYQQTPGQGLQFLFEYFSETQRNKGNFPGRFSGRQFSNSRSEMNVSTLELGDSALYLCASSLAPSGNTIYFGEGSWLTVV.

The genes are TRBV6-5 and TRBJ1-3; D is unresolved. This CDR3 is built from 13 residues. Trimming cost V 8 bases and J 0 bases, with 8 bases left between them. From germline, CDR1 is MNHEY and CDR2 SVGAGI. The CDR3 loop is CASGGNSGNTIYF. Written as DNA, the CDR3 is TGTGCCAGCGGCGGGAACTCTGGAAACACCATATATTTT.

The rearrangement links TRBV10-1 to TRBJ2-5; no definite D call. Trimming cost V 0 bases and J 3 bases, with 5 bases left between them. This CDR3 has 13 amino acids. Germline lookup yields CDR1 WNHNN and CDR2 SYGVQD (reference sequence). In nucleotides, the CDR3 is TGCGCCAGCAGTGAGTCGGTAGAAGAGACCCAGTACTTC. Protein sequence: CASSESVEETQYF.

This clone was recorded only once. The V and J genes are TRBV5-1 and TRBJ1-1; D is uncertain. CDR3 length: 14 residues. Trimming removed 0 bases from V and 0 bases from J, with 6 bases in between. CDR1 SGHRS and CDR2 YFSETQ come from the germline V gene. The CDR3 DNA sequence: TGCGCCAGCAGCTTGGTTCCAGTGAACACTGAAGCTTTCTTT. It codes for CASSLVPVNTEAFF.

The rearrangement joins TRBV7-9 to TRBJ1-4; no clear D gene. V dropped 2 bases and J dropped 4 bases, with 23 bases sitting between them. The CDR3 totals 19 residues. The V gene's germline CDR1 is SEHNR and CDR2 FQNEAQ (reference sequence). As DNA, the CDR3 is TGTGCCAGCAGCTTAAGGTCTCGGTCAGCCCATTCCTTTAATGAAAAACTGTTTTTT. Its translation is CASSLRSRSAHSFNEKLFF.

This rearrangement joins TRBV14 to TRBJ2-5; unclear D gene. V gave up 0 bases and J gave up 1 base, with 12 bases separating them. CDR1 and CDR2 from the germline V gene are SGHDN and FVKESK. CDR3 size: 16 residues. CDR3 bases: TGTGCCAGCAGCCAAGATCGAAACAGAATCCAAGAGACCCAGTACTTC. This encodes CASSQDRNRIQETQYF. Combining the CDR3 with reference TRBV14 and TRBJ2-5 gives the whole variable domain EAGVTQFPSHSVIEKGQTVTLRCDPISGHDNLYWYRRVMGKEIKFLLHFVKESKQDESGMPNNRFLAERTGGTYSTLKVQPAELEDSGVYFCASSQDRNRIQETQYFGPGTRLLVL.

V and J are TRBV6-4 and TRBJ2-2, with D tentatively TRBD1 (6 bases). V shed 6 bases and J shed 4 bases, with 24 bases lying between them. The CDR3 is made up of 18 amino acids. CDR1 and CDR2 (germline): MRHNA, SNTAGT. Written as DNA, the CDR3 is TGTGCCAGCAGCCTAGGCGCCATACAGGGCGTCGGCACCGGGGAGCTGTTTTTT. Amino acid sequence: CASSLGAIQGVGTGELFF.

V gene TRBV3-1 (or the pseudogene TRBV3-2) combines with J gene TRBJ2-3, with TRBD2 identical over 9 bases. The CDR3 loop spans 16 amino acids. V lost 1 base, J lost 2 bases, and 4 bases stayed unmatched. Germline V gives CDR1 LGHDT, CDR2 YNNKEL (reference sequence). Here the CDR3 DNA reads TGTGCCAGCAGCCAAGCTCTAGCGGGGTTCACAGATACGCAGTATTTT. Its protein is CASSQALAGFTDTQYF.

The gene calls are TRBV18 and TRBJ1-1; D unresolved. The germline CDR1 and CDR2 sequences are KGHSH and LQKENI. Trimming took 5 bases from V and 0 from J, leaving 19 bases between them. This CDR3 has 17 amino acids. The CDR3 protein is CASSAPKLRKLNTEAFF. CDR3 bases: TGTGCCAGCTCAGCTCCTAAGTTGAGAAAATTGAACACTGAAGCTTTCTTT.

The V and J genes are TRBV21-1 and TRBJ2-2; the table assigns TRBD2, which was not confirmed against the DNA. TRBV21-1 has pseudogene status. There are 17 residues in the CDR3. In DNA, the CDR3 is TGTGCCAGCAGCAAAGTAATAGGGGGGGGCGGCACCGGGGAGCTGTTTTTT. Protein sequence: CASSKVIGGGGTGELFF.

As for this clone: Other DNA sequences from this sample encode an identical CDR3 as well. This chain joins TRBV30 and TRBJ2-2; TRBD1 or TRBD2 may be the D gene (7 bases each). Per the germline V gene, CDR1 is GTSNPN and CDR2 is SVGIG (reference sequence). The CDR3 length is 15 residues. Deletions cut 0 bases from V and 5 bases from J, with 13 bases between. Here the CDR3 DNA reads TGTGCCTGGAGTGTAGCAGGGGGGGGGACCGGGGAGCTGTTTTTT. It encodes CAWSVAGGGTGELFF.

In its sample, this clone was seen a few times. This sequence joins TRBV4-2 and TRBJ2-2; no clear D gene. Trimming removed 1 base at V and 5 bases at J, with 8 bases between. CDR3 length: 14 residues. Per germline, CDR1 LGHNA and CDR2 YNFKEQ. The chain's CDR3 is CASSQGLGTGELFF. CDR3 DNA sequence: TGTGCCAGCAGCCAAGGCCTGGGGACCGGGGAGCTGTTTTTT.

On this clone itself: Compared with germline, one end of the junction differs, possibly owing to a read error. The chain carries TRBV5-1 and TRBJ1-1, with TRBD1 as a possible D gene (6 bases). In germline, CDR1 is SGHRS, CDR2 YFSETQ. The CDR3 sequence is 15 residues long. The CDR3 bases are TGCGCCAGCAGCTCCCAGGGGCCCCCGAACTCTGAAGCTTTCTTT. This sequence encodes CASSSQGPPNSEAFF.

CDR3 sequence (DNA): TGTGCCAGCAGCCTAAAAGGGACCCATCAGCCCCAGCATTTT. Residues: CASSLKGTHQPQHF. The chain links TRBV5-4 to TRBJ1-5, with D possibly matching TRBD1 (5 bases). Germline-derived CDR1 and CDR2 are SGHNT and YYREEE (reference sequence). The CDR3 has 14 residues. V gave up 4 bases and J gave up 5 bases, with 13 bases separating them.

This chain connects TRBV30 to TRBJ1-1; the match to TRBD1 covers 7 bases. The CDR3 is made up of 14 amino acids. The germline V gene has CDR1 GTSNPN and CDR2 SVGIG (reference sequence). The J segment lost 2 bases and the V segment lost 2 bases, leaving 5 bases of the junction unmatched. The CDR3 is CAWSIGTANTEAFF. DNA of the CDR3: TGTGCCTGGAGTATTGGGACAGCCAACACTGAAGCTTTCTTT.

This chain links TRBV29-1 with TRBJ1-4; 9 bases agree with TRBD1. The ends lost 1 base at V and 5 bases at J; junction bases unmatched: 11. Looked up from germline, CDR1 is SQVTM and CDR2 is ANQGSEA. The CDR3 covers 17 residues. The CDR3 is CSVEGDREGGQNEKLFF. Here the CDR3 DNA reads TGCAGCGTTGAAGGGGACAGGGAAGGGGGACAGAATGAAAAACTGTTTTTT.